What follows are 24 T cell receptor beta chains derived from one specimen sequenced in a study of a mutant IDH1 vaccine in newly diagnosed glioma. Libraries were prepared by immunoSEQ multiplex PCR; TCRdb keeps only in-frame clonotypes and omits some of them. The table includes about 60,000 clones, about four fifths detected once. Their antigen targets remain unknown. As to time point: week 35, safety follow-up. One vaccine dose held 300 ug of mutant IDH1 20-mer peptide and came with topical imiquimod. The specimen was PBMCs, collected from a glioma patient whose treatment included an IDH1 peptide vaccine. The receptors derive from a man in his forties or fifties with glioma.

This sequence joins TRBV19 and TRBJ1-1; 8 bases fit TRBD1. This CDR3 is 13 amino acids long. Unmatched junction bases numbered 0, after V lost 5 bases and J lost 1 base. The germline CDR1 and CDR2 sequences are LNHDA and SQIVND (reference sequence). Here the CDR3 DNA reads TGTGCCAGTAGTGGACAGGGGAACACTGAAGCTTTCTTT. This encodes CASSGQGNTEAFF.

Here the CDR3 reads CASSLGGGADNEQFF. The DNA of the CDR3 is TGTGCCAGCAGCTTGGGAGGGGGGGCCGACAATGAGCAGTTCTTC. V usage is TRBV5-4 and J usage is TRBJ2-1; possibly TRBD2 for D (7 bases). V lost 0 bases and J lost 5, with 12 bases in between. The CDR3 loop spans 15 amino acids. Germline CDR1 is SGHNT and CDR2 is YYREEE (reference sequence).

The chain links TRBV19 to TRBJ1-4, with 7 nucleotides matching TRBD1. The CDR3 spans 15 residues. V lost 3 bases to trimming and J lost 5 bases; unmatched junction nucleotides: 6. Germline CDR1 LNHDA, CDR2 SQIVND (reference sequence). CDR3 DNA sequence: TGTGCCAGTAGTATGTCTGACAGGGCGAATGAAAAACTGTTTTTT. Its translation: CASSMSDRANEKLFF.

The chain couples TRBV5-6 to TRBJ1-5, with D possibly TRBD1 on 6 matching bases. The length of the CDR3 is 16 residues. The V gene's germline CDR1 is SGHDT and CDR2 YYEEEE. With 4 bases removed from V and 4 bases from J, the gap between germline ends came to 18 bases. The CDR3 region is CASSTGAGAGNQPQHF. Written as DNA, the CDR3 is TGTGCCAGCAGCACGGGGGCCGGGGCGGGGAATCAGCCCCAGCATTTT.

The chain recombines TRBV30 with TRBJ2-4; D might be TRBD2 (6 bases). The germline V gene encodes CDR1 GTSNPN and CDR2 SVGIG (reference sequence). The CDR3 has 13 amino acids. Trimming removed 0 bases from V and 8 bases from J, with 11 bases in between. CDR3 sequence: CAWSVYGGDIQYF. Here the CDR3 DNA reads TGTGCCTGGAGTGTATACGGCGGGGACATTCAGTACTTC.

The chain couples TRBV5-6 to TRBJ1-2; possibly TRBD1 for D (5 bases). This CDR3 comprises 12 residues. From germline, CDR1 is SGHDT and CDR2 YYEEEE. Trimming shortened V by 3 bases and J by 4 bases, and 7 bases separated the two germline ends. The CDR3 loop is CASSSGRYGYTF. In DNA form, the CDR3 reads TGTGCCAGCAGCTCGGGACGCTATGGCTACACCTTC. The entire variable domain, with the rest obtained from reference TRBV5-6 and TRBJ1-2, is as follows: DAGVTQSPTHLIKTRGQQVTLRCSPKSGHDTVSWYQQALGQGPQFIFQYYEEEERQRGNFPDRFSGHQFPNYSSELNVNALLLGDSALYLCASSSGRYGYTFGSGTRLTVV.

The chain has TRBV6-5 and TRBJ2-5, with 7 nucleotides matching TRBD1. This CDR3 spans 14 amino acids. V trimming: 2 bases; J trimming: 11 bases; junction bases outside the gene matches: 11. Germline V gene lookup returns CDR1 MNHEY and CDR2 SVGAGI. CDR3 sequence: CASSYAAGGWEQYF. The CDR3 nucleotides are TGTGCCAGCAGTTACGCGGCAGGGGGTTGGGAGCAGTACTTC.

This CDR3 reads CASRLLAGGPTDTQYF. In DNA form, the CDR3 reads TGTGCCAGCAGGCTACTAGCGGGAGGGCCAACAGATACGCAGTATTTT. The V gene is TRBV28, the J gene TRBJ2-3; 13 bases match TRBD2. Germline V gives CDR1 MDHEN, CDR2 SYDVKM. The CDR3 sequence is 16 residues long. Germline trimming cut 6 bases from V and 3 bases from J; bases unmatched to any gene: 6.

J is TRBJ2-1 and V is TRBV18; no clear D gene. CDR3 size: 16 residues. Between the trimmed V and J ends, which lost 3 bases and 4 bases, there was a span of 16 bases. Germline V lookup: CDR1 KGHSH, CDR2 LQKENI. The chain's CDR3 is CASSPLAASDYNEQFF. The DNA of the CDR3 is TGTGCCAGCTCACCGCTGGCAGCTAGTGATTACAATGAGCAGTTCTTC.

The J gene is TRBJ2-7, the V gene TRBV9; TRBD1 matches 9 bases. The CDR3 consists of 14 residues. J gave up 5 bases and V 9 bases, and 12 bases lay outside the gene matches. Germline values: CDR1 SGDLS, CDR2 YYNGEE. The CDR3 nucleotides read TGTGCCACAGGACAGGGGCCTGATGGGAACGAGCAGTACTTC. It specifies CATGQGPDGNEQYF.

This rearrangement joins TRBV7-2 to TRBJ1-2; 9 bases agree with TRBD1. Germline CDR1 and CDR2: SGHTA and FQGNSA. Unmatched junction bases numbered 7, after V lost 6 bases and J lost 5 bases. There are 14 residues in the CDR3. The CDR3 bases are TGTGCCAGCAGACCTGGGACAGGGAGGTATGGCTACACCTTC. It yields the protein CASRPGTGRYGYTF. Full variable domain (rest looked up from reference TRBV7-2 and TRBJ1-2): GAGVSQSPSNKVTEKGKDVELRCDPISGHTALYWYRQSLGQGLEFLIYFQGNSAPDKSGLPSDRFSAERTGGSVSTLTIQRTQQEDSAVYLCASRPGTGRYGYTFGSGTRLTVV.

This rearrangement joins TRBV10-3 to TRBJ2-7; D gene uncertain. This CDR3 has 13 amino acids. Germline-derived CDR1 and CDR2 are ENHRY and SYGVKD. Trimming stripped 10 bases from V and 4 bases from J, with 17 bases between. CDR3 bases: TGTGCCACTCGCGAACCTTGGGCTTACGAGCAGTACTTC. Its translation: CATREPWAYEQYF.

The chain has TRBV30 and TRBJ1-5, with D uncertain. Trimming shortened V by 1 base and J by 1 base, and 5 bases separated the two germline ends. Germline CDR1 is GTSNPN and CDR2 is SVGIG (reference sequence). CDR3 length equals 13 residues. The CDR3 protein is CAWSGASNQPQHF. Here the CDR3 DNA reads TGTGCCTGGAGTGGGGCCAGCAATCAGCCCCAGCATTTT.

The CDR3 here is CSPCSPGRDPTSGANVLTF. The CDR3 DNA follows: TGCAGCCCCTGCAGTCCGGGACGCGATCCCACCTCTGGGGCCAACGTCCTGACTTTC. The chain has TRBV29-1 and TRBJ2-6, with D perhaps being TRBD1 or TRBD2 (5 bases each). Between the trimmed V and J ends, which lost 8 bases and 0 bases, there was a span of 26 bases. Per germline, CDR1 SQVTM and CDR2 ANQGSEA. The CDR3 runs to 19 residues.

The genes are TRBV4-3 and TRBJ2-2; D ambiguous. Trimming stripped 0 bases from V and 4 bases from J, with 9 bases between. Germline V lookup: CDR1 LGHNA, CDR2 YSLEER. The CDR3 contains 15 residues. The CDR3 DNA reads TGCGCCAGCAGCCAAGAACCTAGAGGCACCGGGGAGCTGTTTTTT. Translated: CASSQEPRGTGELFF.

Sample share makes this clone large (0.1 to 1%). This chain links TRBV4-3 with TRBJ1-5; D remains unclear. The V gene's germline CDR1 is LGHNA and CDR2 YSLEER. Trimming cost V 0 bases and J 2 bases, with 14 bases left between them. The CDR3 covers 17 residues. This chain's CDR3 is CASSQEPWGYGNQPQHF. CDR3 in DNA: TGCGCCAGCAGCCAAGAACCATGGGGTTACGGCAATCAGCCCCAGCATTTT.

J is TRBJ2-7 and V is TRBV9, with D unresolved. Germline V gene data show CDR1 as SGDLS and CDR2 as YYNGEE. This CDR3 comprises 14 residues. Trimming removed 0 bases from V and 1 base from J, with 8 bases in between. This CDR3 reads CASSVGPESYEQYF. In DNA, the CDR3 is TGTGCCAGCAGCGTAGGTCCAGAATCCTACGAGCAGTACTTC.

V usage is TRBV10-3 and J usage is TRBJ1-2; no reliable D call. Germline-derived CDR1 and CDR2 are ENHRY and SYGVKD. The V and J ends lost 3 bases and 0 bases respectively, with 14 bases between them. The CDR3 has 16 amino acids. As DNA, the CDR3 is TGTGCCATCAGTGAAGAGGGCATAGGAGCTAACTATGGCTACACCTTC. Protein: CAISEEGIGANYGYTF.

V usage is TRBV10-1 and J usage is TRBJ2-3, with D possibly called TRBD1 or TRBD2 (5 bases each). Germline assignment: CDR1 WNHNN and CDR2 SYGVQD (reference sequence). V shed 5 bases and J shed 10 bases, with 13 bases lying between them. This CDR3 region has 12 residues. In DNA, the CDR3 is TGCGCCAGCAGTCCGGGGACGAGATCGCAGTATTTT. Translation: CASSPGTRSQYF.

The J gene is TRBJ2-4, the V gene TRBV5-6; D not resolved. This CDR3 spans 13 amino acids. Germline assignment: CDR1 SGHDT and CDR2 YYEEEE. With 2 bases removed from V and 9 bases from J, the gap between germline ends came to 12 bases. The CDR3 protein is CASSLRGGGIQYF. In nucleotides, the CDR3 is TGTGCCAGCAGCTTAAGAGGCGGCGGCATTCAGTACTTC.

The rearrangement uses TRBV10-2 and TRBJ2-1; tentative D call: TRBD2 (6 bases). CDR1 is WSHSY and CDR2 is SAAADI in the germline V gene. The CDR3 has 14 residues. The V gene lost 2 bases and the J gene lost 3 bases, with 8 bases spanning the gap. The CDR3, as DNA: TGCGCCAGCAGTGAGCGGGAGAGCTACAATGAGCAGTTCTTC. It translates to CASSERESYNEQFF.

This clone was detected only once. The chain couples TRBV7-6 to TRBJ2-7; the match to TRBD1 covers 8 bases. V dropped 3 bases and J dropped 5; count of bases not matched to a gene: 12. This CDR3 has 16 residues. Germline loops: CDR1 SGHVS, CDR2 FNYEAQ. In DNA, the CDR3 is TGTGCCAGCAGCTTTGAAGGCACAGGGGGTTGCGACGAGCAGTACTTC. This gives the protein CASSFEGTGGCDEQYF.

The J gene is TRBJ1-1, the V gene TRBV7-9; D is unclear. The V end was cut by 5 bases, the J end by 3 bases, with 16 bases between. The length of the CDR3 is 15 residues. Per germline, CDR1 SEHNR and CDR2 FQNEAQ (reference sequence). The CDR3 here is CASSPGGNRDTEAFF. As DNA, the CDR3 is TGTGCCAGCAGCCCAGGAGGGAATAGGGACACTGAAGCTTTCTTT.

The V gene is TRBV7-2, the J gene TRBJ2-3; no clear D gene. The V end was cut by 3 bases, the J end by 2 bases, with 9 bases between. This CDR3 contains 14 residues. In germline, CDR1 is SGHTA, CDR2 FQGNSA. CDR3 in amino acids: CASSFGLFTDTQYF. The CDR3 DNA sequence: TGTGCCAGCAGCTTCGGGCTCTTCACAGATACGCAGTATTTT.